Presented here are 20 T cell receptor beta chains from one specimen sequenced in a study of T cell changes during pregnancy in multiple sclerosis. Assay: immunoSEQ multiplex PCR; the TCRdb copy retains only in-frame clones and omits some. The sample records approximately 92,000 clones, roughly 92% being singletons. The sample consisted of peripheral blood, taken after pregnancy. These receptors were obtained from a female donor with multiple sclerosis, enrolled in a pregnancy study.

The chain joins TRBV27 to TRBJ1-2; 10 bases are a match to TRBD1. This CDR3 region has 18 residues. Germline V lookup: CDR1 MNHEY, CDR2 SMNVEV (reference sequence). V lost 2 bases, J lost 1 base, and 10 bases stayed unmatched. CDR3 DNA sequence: TGTGCCAGCAGTTTACTACGTTCCGGGACAGGGGATAACTATGGCTACACCTTC. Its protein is CASSLLRSGTGDNYGYTF.

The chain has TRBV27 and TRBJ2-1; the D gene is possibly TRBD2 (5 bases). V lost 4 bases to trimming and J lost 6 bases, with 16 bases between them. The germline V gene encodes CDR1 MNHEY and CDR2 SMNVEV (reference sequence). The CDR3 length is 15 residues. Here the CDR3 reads CASSWSGVVSNEQFF. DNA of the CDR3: TGTGCCAGCAGTTGGTCCGGGGTAGTGAGCAATGAGCAGTTCTTC.

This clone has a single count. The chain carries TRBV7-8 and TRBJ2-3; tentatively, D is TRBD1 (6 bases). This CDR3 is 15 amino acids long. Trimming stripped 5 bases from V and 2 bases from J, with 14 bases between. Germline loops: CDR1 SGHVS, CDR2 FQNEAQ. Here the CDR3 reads CASSPQGTPTDTQYF. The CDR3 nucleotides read TGTGCCAGCAGCCCTCAGGGGACCCCCACAGATACGCAGTATTTT.

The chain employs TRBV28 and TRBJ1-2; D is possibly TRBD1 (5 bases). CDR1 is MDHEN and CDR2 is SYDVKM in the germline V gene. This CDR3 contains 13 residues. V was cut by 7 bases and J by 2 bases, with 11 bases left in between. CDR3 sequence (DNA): TGTGCCAGCAACAACAGGATCAACTATGGCTACACCTTC. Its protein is CASNNRINYGYTF.

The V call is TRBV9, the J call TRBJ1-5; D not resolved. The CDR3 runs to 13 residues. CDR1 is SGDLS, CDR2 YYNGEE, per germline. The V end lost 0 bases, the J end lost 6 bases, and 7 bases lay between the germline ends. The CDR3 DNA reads TGTGCCAGCAGCGTAGGGAGCGGTCAGCCCCAGCATTTT. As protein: CASSVGSGQPQHF.

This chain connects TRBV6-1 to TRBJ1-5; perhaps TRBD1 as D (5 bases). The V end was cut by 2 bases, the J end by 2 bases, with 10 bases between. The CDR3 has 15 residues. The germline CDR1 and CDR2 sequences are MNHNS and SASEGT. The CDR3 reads CASSESRVGNQPQHF. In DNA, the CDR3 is TGTGCCAGCAGTGAAAGCAGGGTAGGCAATCAGCCCCAGCATTTT.

As DNA, the CDR3 is TGTGCCAGCTCACCACTCGAAAAGACAGCCAACACTGAAGCTTTCTTT. It codes for CASSPLEKTANTEAFF. The chain recombines TRBV18 with TRBJ1-1; D may be TRBD1 (5 bases). The CDR3 is 16 residues long. With 1 base removed from V and 2 bases from J, the gap between germline ends came to 14 bases. Germline CDR1 is KGHSH and CDR2 is LQKENI.

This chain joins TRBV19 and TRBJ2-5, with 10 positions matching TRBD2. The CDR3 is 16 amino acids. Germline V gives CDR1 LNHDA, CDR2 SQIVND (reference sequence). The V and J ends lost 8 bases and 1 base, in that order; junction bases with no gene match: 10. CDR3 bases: TGTGCCAGTTCCCCCGGAGCGGGAGGGAGCCAAGAGACCCAGTACTTC. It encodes CASSPGAGGSQETQYF.

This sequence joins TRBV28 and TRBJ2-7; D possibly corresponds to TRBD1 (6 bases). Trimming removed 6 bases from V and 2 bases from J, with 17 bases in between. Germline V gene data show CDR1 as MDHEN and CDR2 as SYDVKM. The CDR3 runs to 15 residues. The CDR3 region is CASRPSGAGAYEQYF. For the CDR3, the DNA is TGTGCCAGCAGACCGTCCGGGGCAGGGGCCTACGAGCAGTACTTC.

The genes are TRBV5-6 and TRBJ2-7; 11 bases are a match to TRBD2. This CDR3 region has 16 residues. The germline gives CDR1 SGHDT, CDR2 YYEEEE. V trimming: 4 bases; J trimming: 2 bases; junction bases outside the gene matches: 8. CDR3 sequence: CASSPFVAGGPYEQYF. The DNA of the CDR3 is TGTGCCAGCAGCCCTTTCGTAGCGGGAGGGCCCTACGAGCAGTACTTC. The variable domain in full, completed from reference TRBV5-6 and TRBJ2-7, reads DAGVTQSPTHLIKTRGQQVTLRCSPKSGHDTVSWYQQALGQGPQFIFQYYEEEERQRGNFPDRFSGHQFPNYSSELNVNALLLGDSALYLCASSPFVAGGPYEQYFGPGTRLTVT.

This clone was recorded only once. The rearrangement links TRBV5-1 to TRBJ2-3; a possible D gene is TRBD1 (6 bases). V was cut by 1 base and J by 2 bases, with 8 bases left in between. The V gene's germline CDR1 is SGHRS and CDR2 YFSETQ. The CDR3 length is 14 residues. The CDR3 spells CASSLTGNTDTQYF. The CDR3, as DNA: TGCGCCAGCAGCTTGACAGGGAACACAGATACGCAGTATTTT.

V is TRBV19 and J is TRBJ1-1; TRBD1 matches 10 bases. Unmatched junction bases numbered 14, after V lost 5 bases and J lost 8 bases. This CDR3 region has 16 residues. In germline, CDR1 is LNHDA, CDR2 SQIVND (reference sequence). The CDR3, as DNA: TGTGCCAGTAGTTTCTCCCGGGACAGGGGAGTCTCGGAAGCTTTCTTT. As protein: CASSFSRDRGVSEAFF.

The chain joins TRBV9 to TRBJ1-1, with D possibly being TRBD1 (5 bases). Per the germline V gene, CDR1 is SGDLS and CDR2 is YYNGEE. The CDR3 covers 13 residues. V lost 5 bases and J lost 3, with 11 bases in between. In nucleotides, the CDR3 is TGTGCCAGCAGGGGGCAGCGCGACACTGAAGCTTTCTTT. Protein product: CASRGQRDTEAFF.

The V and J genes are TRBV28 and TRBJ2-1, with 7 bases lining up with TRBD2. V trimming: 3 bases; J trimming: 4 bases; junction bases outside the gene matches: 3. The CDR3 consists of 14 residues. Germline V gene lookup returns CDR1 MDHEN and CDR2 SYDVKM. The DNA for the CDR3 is TGTGCCAGCAGTTTCCGGGGGGAATACAATGAGCAGTTCTTC. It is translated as CASSFRGEYNEQFF.

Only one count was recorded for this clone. As DNA, the CDR3 is TGTGCCAGCAGTGAATCTGGGATGTCCGGGGACAGGAGCGGCTACACCTTC. Translated: CASSESGMSGDRSGYTF. The chain employs TRBV25-1 and TRBJ1-2, with 8 bases fitting TRBD1. The V segment lost 1 base and the J segment 8 bases; nucleotides outside the gene matches: 15. The germline gives CDR1 MGHDK, CDR2 SYGVNS. The CDR3 is made up of 17 amino acids.

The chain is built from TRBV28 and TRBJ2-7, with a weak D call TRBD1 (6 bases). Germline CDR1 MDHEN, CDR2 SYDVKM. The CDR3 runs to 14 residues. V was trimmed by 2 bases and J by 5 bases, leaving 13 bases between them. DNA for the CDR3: TGTGCCAGCAGTTTACCTAGGGGGAGACACGAGCAGTACTTC. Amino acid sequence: CASSLPRGRHEQYF.

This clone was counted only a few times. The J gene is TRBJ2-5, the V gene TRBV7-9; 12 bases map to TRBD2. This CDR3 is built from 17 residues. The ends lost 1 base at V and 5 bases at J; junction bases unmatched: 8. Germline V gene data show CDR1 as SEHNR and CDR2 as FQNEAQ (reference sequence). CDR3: CASSLGRLAGGPETQYF. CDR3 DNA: TGTGCCAGCAGCTTAGGACGCCTAGCGGGAGGGCCGGAGACCCAGTACTTC.

CDR3 loop: CATGGLAGVSYNEQFF. CDR3 sequence (DNA): TGTGCCACAGGGGGGCTAGCGGGAGTCTCCTACAATGAGCAGTTCTTC. The genes are TRBV7-6 and TRBJ2-1, with 10 bases aligning to TRBD2. In germline, CDR1 is SGHVS, CDR2 FNYEAQ. V shed 10 bases, J shed 0 bases, and the junction held 9 bases outside the gene matches. CDR3 size: 16 residues.

As DNA, the CDR3 is TGTGCCAGCAGCTCCGGGGGGATAACCTACGAGCAGTACTTC. Translated: CASSSGGITYEQYF. V usage is TRBV7-9 and J usage is TRBJ2-7; 7 nucleotides match TRBD2. With 4 bases clipped from V and 2 bases from J, the junction kept 5 bases outside the gene matches. Germline V lookup: CDR1 SEHNR, CDR2 FQNEAQ (reference sequence). The CDR3 contains 14 residues.

The DNA of the CDR3 is TGTGCCTGCGCCGGGACTAGCGGGAGGGCTTGGACCGGGGAGCTGTTTTTT. Amino acid sequence: CACAGTSGRAWTGELFF. The chain has TRBV30 and TRBJ2-2; TRBD2 matches 16 bases. Germline CDR1 reads GTSNPN; CDR2 reads SVGIG (reference sequence). The trim removed 6 bases at V and 5 bases at J, leaving 9 bases unmatched. This CDR3 has 17 amino acids.